The rows below give T cell receptor beta chains drawn from one sample of a study of early T cells in non-severe SARS-CoV-2 infection. TCRdb used MiXCR to reprocess the 5' RACE reads, holding one entry per CDR3 protein. In the table there are some 46,000 distinct CDR3 sequences, under 7.5% of which are singletons. Sequencing was performed on whole blood, taken at baseline. These receptor sequences come from an adult who was a healthcare worker with PCR-confirmed SARS-CoV-2 infection or an uninfected control (not recorded which). Each CDR3 is given with its conserved first and last residue. Each record gives: D gene, V gene, clone size, J gene, CDR3 DNA, CDR3 protein. D genes are given only for firm matches. Clone size is not always given. Where it is, it says once, few, many or a class for expanded clones.

-	TRBV6-4	few	TRBJ2-3	TGTGCCAGCAGTGAGAGCTCCGCGGCAGATACGCAGTATTTT	CASSESSAADTQYF
TRBD1	TRBV15	many	TRBJ2-7	TGTGCCACCAGCGGGACAGGGGCGGCCTACGAGCAGTACTTC	CATSGTGAAYEQYF
-	TRBV5-1	many	TRBJ2-6	TGCGCCAGCAGGCCGCAAGGGGCTGGGGCCAACGTCCTGACTTTC	CASRPQGAGANVLTF
TRBD1	TRBV12-3/TRBV12-4	-	TRBJ1-2	TGTGCCAGCAGTAGGGGGCATGGCTACACCTTC	CASSRGHGYTF
TRBD1	TRBV7-2	-	TRBJ2-7	TGTGTCAGCAGCTTAGGGACAGGGGCCTACGAGCAGTACTTC	CVSSLGTGAYEQYF
TRBD1	TRBV7-3	many	TRBJ1-6	TGTGCCAGCAGCTCCCACGGAGGACAGGGTAATTCACCCCTCCACTTT	CASSSHGGQGNSPLHF
-	TRBV6-5	many	TRBJ2-3	TGTGCCAGCAGTCCACTCCCAGTTGCCCCTTCTGGCACAGATACGCAGTATTTT	CASSPLPVAPSGTDTQYF
-	TRBV7-2	many	TRBJ1-1	TGTGCCAGCAGCCCCCAAGGAGGGGGTGGCTTACTGAGGCTTGAAGCTTTCTTT	CASSPQGGGGLLRLEAFF
TRBD2	TRBV27	many	TRBJ2-3	TGTGCCAGCAGTTTAGGGGGGACTAGATGGCGACCGGATACGCAGTATTTT	CASSLGGTRWRPDTQYF
TRBD1	TRBV7-2	-	TRBJ2-4	TGTGCCAGCAGCTCGGACAGGGGCCAAGCCAAAAACATTCAGTACTTC	CASSSDRGQAKNIQYF